The 5 T cell receptor beta chains in this list originate from one sample, sequenced in a study of T cells in Graves' hyperthyroidism and ophthalmopathy. The CDR3 regions of TCR beta were amplified from RNA transcripts. The HTBI primer set drove a first-round RT-PCR of the TCR CDR3. TCRdb independently ran MiXCR on the multiplex PCR reads; one entry per CDR3 protein. This repertoire shows fewer than 400,000 distinct CDR3 sequences, 20% to 30% found once; its top ten account for 70% to 75%. The specimen sequenced was blood. Receptors originate from a man aged 50 to 60 with Graves' hyperthyroidism.

In the case of this clonotype: Just one base apart from a much larger clone, this may be a read error. The chain carries TRBV3-1 and TRBJ1-5; 8 nucleotides align to TRBD1. Germline CDR1 LGHDT, CDR2 YNNKEL (reference sequence). This CDR3 comprises 15 residues. V lost 2 bases and J lost 7; bases outside the gene matches: 7. Written as DNA, the CDR3 is TGTGCCAGCAGCCAAAACAGGGGGGACAACCAGCCCCAGCATTTT. As protein: CASSQNRGDNQPQHF.

Ten or more counts support this clonotype. The chain employs TRBV28 and TRBJ2-7, with 7 bases that match TRBD1. J gave up 7 bases and V 2 bases, and 14 bases lay outside the gene matches. The CDR3 loop spans 16 amino acids. Germline CDR1 and CDR2: MDHEN and SYDVKM. The CDR3 DNA reads TGTGCCAGCAGTTTAATGGGGACAGCCCAACGGCGGGAGCAGTACTTC. Its protein product is CASSLMGTAQRREQYF.

In this sample, this clonotype turned up a few times. The rearrangement links TRBV6-5 to TRBJ2-7; 11 bases are shared with TRBD2. The CDR3 is 16 amino acids. Germline CDR1 reads MNHEY; CDR2 reads SVGAGI. V was clipped by 0 bases and J by 4 bases; unmatched bases: 5. CDR3 coding DNA: TGTGCCAGCAGTTACTCCGGGACTAGCGGAGCGTACGAGCAGTACTTC. Translated: CASSYSGTSGAYEQYF.

At least ten counts were recorded for this clonotype. The V and J genes are TRBV11-1 and TRBJ2-7; a possible D gene is TRBD2 (6 bases). Deletions cut 5 bases from V and 5 bases from J, with 13 bases between. CDR1 is SGHAT and CDR2 is FQDESV in the germline V gene (reference sequence). The CDR3 covers 13 residues. In DNA, the CDR3 is TGTGCCAGCAGCCCGGGACTCGTCCACGAGCAGTACTTC. This encodes CASSPGLVHEQYF.

The chain recombines TRBV6-1 with TRBJ2-5; possibly TRBD1 or TRBD2 for D (5 bases each). Germline CDR1 MNHNS, CDR2 SASEGT. The V gene lost 7 bases and the J gene lost 7 bases, with 13 bases spanning the gap. This CDR3 comprises 12 residues. This chain's CDR3 is CASKIGAGTQYF. CDR3 DNA: TGTGCCAGCAAGATAGGGGCGGGGACCCAGTACTTC.